The clone carrying this TCR beta chain appeared many times. The antigen is unknown. No patient had received any treatment before thyroid surgery. As processed by the authors: A classifier of distant metastasis in papillary thyroid cancer was built from CDR3 differences (across clinicopathological groups). TCRdb re-called the PCR reads through MiXCR. V and J calls and clone size were set by TCRdb, not the authors. The sample lists tens of thousands of clones, 20% occurring once. Germline CDR1 SGHRS, CDR2 YFSETQ. CDR3 length: 14 residues. V lost 2 bases and J lost 4, with 12 bases in between. This sample is part of a study of metastatic and nonmetastatic thyroid tumors. Study overall: The comparison covered peripheral blood and tumor or nodule tissue in malignant and benign thyroid patients.

The study's findings and limits: Benign nodules reportedly had significantly lower TCR beta diversity than malignant thyroid tumors in blood and tumor.

The chain links TRBV5-1 to TRBJ1-1, with a tentative D call TRBD1 (6 bases). This TCR came from a female donor with papillary thyroid cancer or a benign thyroid nodule (not recorded which). Some clones in this sample may be carry-over from other donors' samples. The sequenced material came from adjacent normal tissue. The CDR3 coding sequence is TGCGCCAGCAGCTTTCGGGACACTTCCACTGAAGCTTTCTTT. Translated: CASSFRDTSTEAFF.